A selection of T cell receptor beta chains follows, all from one sample in a study of T cells in tuberculosis. The assay was immunoSEQ multiplex PCR, and TCRdb's table has in-frame clones only and misses some. The data show 25,000 to 40,000 clones, 85% to 95% seen once. The specimen was PBMCs. The receptors stem from a donor between 10 and 29 years old with latent tuberculosis or without tuberculosis infection. Some clones in this sample may be carry-over from other donors' samples. Each CDR3 is given with its conserved first and last residue. D genes are given only for firm matches. Expanded clones get a size class; other rows say once, few or many, or leave the size out.

.,TRBV2,TRBJ1-5,.,CASSRRQSDSNQPQHF,TGTGCCAGCAGCAGACGACAGAGTGATAGCAATCAGCCCCAGCATTTT
once,TRBV11-2,TRBJ2-7,.,CASSLSGGTYEQYF,TGTGCCAGCAGCTTATCTGGAGGGACCTACGAGCAGTACTTC
few,TRBV7-8,TRBJ1-2,TRBD1,CASSPGQAPSRDYGYTF,TGTGCCAGCAGCCCCGGACAGGCCCCTTCAAGGGACTATGGCTACACCTTC
once,TRBV27,TRBJ1-2,TRBD1,CASSLNRGYGYTF,TGTGCCAGCAGTTTGAACAGGGGCTATGGCTACACCTTC
.,TRBV5-1,TRBJ2-7,.,CASSFSPSSYEQYF,TGCGCCAGCAGCTTTTCCCCGAGCTCCTACGAGCAGTACTTC
.,TRBV18,TRBJ1-3,TRBD1,CASSPSRDRGNTIYF,TGTGCCAGCTCACCCTCTCGGGACAGAGGAAACACCATATATTTT
.,TRBV6-5,TRBJ1-6,.,CASSFQGTNSPLHF,TGTGCCAGCAGTTTTCAGGGCACCAATTCACCCCTCCACTTT
.,TRBV30,TRBJ2-3,TRBD2,CAWSSHPPQRETDTQYF,TGTGCCTGGAGTTCTCACCCCCCCCAGCGGGAGACAGATACGCAGTATTTT
.,TRBV5-6,TRBJ1-2,.,CASSFPTVEGNYGYTF,TGTGCCAGCAGCTTTCCGACAGTAGAAGGAAACTATGGCTACACCTTC
.,TRBV5-1,TRBJ2-3,TRBD2,CASSLVTGRGEADTQYF,TGCGCCAGCAGCTTGGTGACGGGCCGGGGGGAAGCAGATACGCAGTATTTT
.,TRBV27,TRBJ2-7,TRBD1,CASSLSGQGRPYEQYF,TGTGCCAGCAGTCTCTCGGGACAGGGGAGGCCCTACGAGCAGTACTTC
once,TRBV25-1,TRBJ2-5,TRBD2,CASTTTSGSETQYF,TGTGCCAGCACCACAACTAGCGGGAGTGAGACCCAGTACTTC
once,TRBV2,TRBJ2-1,TRBD2,CASRYVLAGDYNEQFF,TGTGCCAGCAGGTACGTCCTAGCGGGAGACTACAATGAGCAGTTCTTC
.,TRBV5-1,TRBJ2-1,.,CASSLAGGNEQFF,TGCGCCAGCAGCTTGGCCGGAGGGAATGAGCAGTTCTTC
.,TRBV28,TRBJ2-1,TRBD2,CASTLYSGGYNEQFF,TGTGCCAGCACCCTTTATAGCGGGGGGTACAATGAGCAGTTCTTC
.,TRBV4-1,TRBJ1-2,TRBD1,CASSPGQLIGDGYTF,TGCGCCAGCAGCCCGGGACAGCTCATTGGGGATGGCTACACCTTC
.,TRBV2,TRBJ1-2,.,CASSGRTIGGYTF,TGTGCCAGCAGTGGGAGGACCATAGGGGGCTACACCTTC
few,TRBV5-1,TRBJ2-4,.,CASSLPRELAKNIQYF,TGCGCCAGCAGCCTCCCTAGGGAGTTAGCCAAAAACATTCAGTACTTC
.,TRBV7-9,TRBJ1-4,.,CASSLTADSTNEKLFF,TGTGCCAGCAGCTTAACGGCAGACTCAACTAATGAAAAACTGTTTTTT
.,TRBV5-4,TRBJ2-7,TRBD1,CASSSGQGAEQYF,TGTGCCAGCAGCTCCGGACAGGGCGCCGAGCAGTACTTC
.,TRBV2,TRBJ1-2,.,CASSPKNYGYTF,TGTGCCAGCAGCCCTAAAAACTATGGCTACACCTTC
.,TRBV19,TRBJ2-1,.,CASTGGRRRYNEQFF,TGTGCCAGTACCGGAGGGAGGCGGCGATACAATGAGCAGTTCTTC
.,TRBV5-1,TRBJ2-7,.,CASSLVGLGDEQYF,TGCGCCAGCAGCTTGGTCGGGCTAGGGGACGAGCAGTACTTC
.,TRBV5-1,TRBJ1-1,TRBD1,CASSLGQGTYTEAFF,TGCGCCAGCAGCCTGGGACAGGGTACCTACACTGAAGCTTTCTTT
.,TRBV5-6,TRBJ1-1,.,CASSPGNTEAFF,TGTGCCAGCAGTCCAGGGAACACTGAAGCTTTCTTT
.,TRBV6-9,TRBJ2-6,TRBD1,CASSYPDRDTLSGANVLTF,TGTGCCAGCAGTTATCCGGACAGGGACACTCTCTCTGGGGCCAACGTCCTGACTTTC
.,TRBV27,TRBJ2-5,TRBD1,CASSRTGDILETQYF,TGTGCCAGCAGCCGAACAGGGGATATCTTGGAGACCCAGTACTTC
.,TRBV6-5,TRBJ2-7,.,CASSSDNTGISYEQYF,TGTGCCAGCAGTTCAGACAACACAGGTATCTCCTACGAGCAGTACTTC
.,TRBV10-2,TRBJ2-7,.,CASSVPTNEQYF,TGCGCCAGCAGTGTTCCGACAAACGAGCAGTACTTC
.,TRBV27,TRBJ1-1,.,CASKYRGQNTEAFF,TGTGCCAGCAAGTACCGTGGACAGAACACTGAAGCTTTCTTT
.,TRBV6-1,TRBJ2-7,.,CASSEARTLTRGQYF,TGTGCCAGCAGTGAAGCCCGGACCCTTACCCGGGGGCAGTACTTC
medium-sized,TRBV7-9,TRBJ1-4,TRBD1,CASSHTGQSLNEKLFF,TGTGCCAGCAGCCATACGGGACAGAGCCTTAATGAAAAACTGTTTTTT
.,TRBV28,TRBJ2-7,.,CASSFQYQGGYEQYF,TGTGCCAGCAGTTTTCAGTACCAGGGGGGCTACGAGCAGTACTTC
few,TRBV27,TRBJ2-7,.,CASSLKEVEQYF,TGTGCCAGCAGTTTAAAGGAGGTCGAGCAGTACTTC
.,TRBV2,TRBJ2-4,.,CASSETSWEKMGWVSNIQYF,TGTGCCAGCAGTGAAACTAGCTGGGAGAAGATGGGCTGGGTATCAAACATTCAGTACTTC
.,TRBV30,TRBJ2-7,.,CAWTRDSSYEQYF,TGTGCCTGGACCCGGGACTCCTCCTACGAGCAGTACTTC
.,TRBV15,TRBJ1-1,.,CATSRVARANTEAFF,TGTGCCACCAGCAGAGTGGCGCGGGCCAACACTGAAGCTTTCTTT
.,TRBV2,TRBJ1-2,.,CASSETGSGYGYTF,TGTGCCAGCAGTGAAACAGGGAGCGGCTATGGCTACACCTTC
.,TRBV10-2,TRBJ1-2,.,CASSEVGSSYGYTF,TGCGCCAGCAGTGAGGTCGGTTCGAGCTATGGCTACACCTTC
.,TRBV19,TRBJ2-7,TRBD2,CASSIAGTSGYEQYF,TGTGCCAGTAGTATAGCGGGGACTAGCGGATACGAGCAGTACTTC
once,TRBV4-1,TRBJ1-2,.,CASSQGHSNYGYTF,TGCGCCAGCAGCCAGGGGCATTCTAACTATGGCTACACCTTC